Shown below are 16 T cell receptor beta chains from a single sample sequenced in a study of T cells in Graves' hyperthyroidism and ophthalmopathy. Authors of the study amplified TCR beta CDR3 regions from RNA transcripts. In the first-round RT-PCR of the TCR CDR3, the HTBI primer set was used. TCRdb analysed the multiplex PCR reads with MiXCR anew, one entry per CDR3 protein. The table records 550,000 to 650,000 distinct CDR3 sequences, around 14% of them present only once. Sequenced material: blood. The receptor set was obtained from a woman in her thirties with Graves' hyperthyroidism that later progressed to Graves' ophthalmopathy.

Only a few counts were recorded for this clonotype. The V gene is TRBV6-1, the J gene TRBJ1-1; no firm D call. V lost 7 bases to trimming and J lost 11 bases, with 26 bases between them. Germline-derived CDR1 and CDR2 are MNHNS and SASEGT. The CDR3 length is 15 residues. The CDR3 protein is CASMFFYGSEGQAFF. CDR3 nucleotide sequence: TGTGCCAGCATGTTTTTTTATGGGTCTGAGGGCCAGGCTTTCTTT.

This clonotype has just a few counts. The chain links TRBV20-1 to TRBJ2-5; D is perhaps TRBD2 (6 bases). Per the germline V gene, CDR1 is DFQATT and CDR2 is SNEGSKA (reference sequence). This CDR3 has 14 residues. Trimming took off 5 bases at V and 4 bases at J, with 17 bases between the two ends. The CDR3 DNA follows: TGCAGTGCTGCCGGGCGGGAAATTCGAGAGACCCAGTACTTC. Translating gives CSAAGREIRETQYF.

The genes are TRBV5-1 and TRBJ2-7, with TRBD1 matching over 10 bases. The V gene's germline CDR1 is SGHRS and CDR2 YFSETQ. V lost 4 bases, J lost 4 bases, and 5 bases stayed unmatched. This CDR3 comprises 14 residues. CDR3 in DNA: TGCGCCAGCAGCGTGACAGGGGGCAAGTACGAGCAGTACTTC. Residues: CASSVTGGKYEQYF.

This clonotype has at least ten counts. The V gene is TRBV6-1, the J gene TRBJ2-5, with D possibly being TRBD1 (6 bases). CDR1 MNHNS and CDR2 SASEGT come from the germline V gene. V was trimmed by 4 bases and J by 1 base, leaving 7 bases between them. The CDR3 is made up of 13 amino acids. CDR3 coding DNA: TGTGCCAGCAGTGTCAGGGGCCAAGAGACCCAGTACTTC. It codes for CASSVRGQETQYF.

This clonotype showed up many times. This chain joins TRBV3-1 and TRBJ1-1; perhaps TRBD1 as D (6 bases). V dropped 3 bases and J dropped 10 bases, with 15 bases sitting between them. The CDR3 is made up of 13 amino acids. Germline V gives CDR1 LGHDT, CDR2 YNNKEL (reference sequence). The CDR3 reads CASSQGDIPGAFF. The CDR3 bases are TGTGCCAGCAGCCAGGGGGACATACCCGGAGCTTTCTTT.

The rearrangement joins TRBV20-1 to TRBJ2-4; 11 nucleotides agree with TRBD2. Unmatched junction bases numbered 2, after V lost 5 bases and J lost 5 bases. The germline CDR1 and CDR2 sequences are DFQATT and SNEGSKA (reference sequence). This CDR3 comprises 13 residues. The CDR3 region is CSAGTSGENIQYF. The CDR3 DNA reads TGCAGTGCTGGGACTAGCGGAGAAAACATTCAGTACTTC.

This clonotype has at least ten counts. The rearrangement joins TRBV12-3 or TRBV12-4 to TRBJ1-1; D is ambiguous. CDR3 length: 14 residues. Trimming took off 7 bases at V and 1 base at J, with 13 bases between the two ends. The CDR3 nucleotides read TGTGCCAGCATATCGGGAACAGCGAACACTGAAGCTTTCTTT. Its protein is CASISGTANTEAFF.

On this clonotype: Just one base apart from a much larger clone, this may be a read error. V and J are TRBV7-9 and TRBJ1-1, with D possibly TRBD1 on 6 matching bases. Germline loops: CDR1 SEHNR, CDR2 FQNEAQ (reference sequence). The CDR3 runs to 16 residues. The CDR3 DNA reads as TGTGTCAGCAGCTTATTCTCGGGGGGCGCGGAAACTGAAGCTTTCTTT. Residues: CVSSLFSGGAETEAFF.

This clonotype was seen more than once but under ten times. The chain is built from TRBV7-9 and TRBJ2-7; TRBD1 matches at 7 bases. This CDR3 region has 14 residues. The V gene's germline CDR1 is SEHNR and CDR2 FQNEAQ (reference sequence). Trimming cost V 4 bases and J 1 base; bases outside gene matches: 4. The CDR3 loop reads CASSWGTESYEQYF. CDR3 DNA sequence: TGTGCCAGCAGCTGGGGGACAGAGTCCTACGAGCAGTACTTC.

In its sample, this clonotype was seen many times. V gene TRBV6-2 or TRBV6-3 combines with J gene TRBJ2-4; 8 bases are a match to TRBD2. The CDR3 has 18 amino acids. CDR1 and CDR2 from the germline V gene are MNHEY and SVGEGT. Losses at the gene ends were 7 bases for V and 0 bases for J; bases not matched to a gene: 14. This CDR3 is CASIQVAGSELAKNIQYF. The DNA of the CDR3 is TGTGCCAGCATACAAGTAGCGGGGTCAGAGCTAGCCAAAAACATTCAGTACTTC.

The CDR3 protein is CAWSRDRGQPQHF. The CDR3, as DNA: TGTGCCTGGAGTAGGGACAGGGGGCAGCCCCAGCATTTT. This chain connects TRBV30 to TRBJ1-5; 11 nucleotides agree with TRBD1. This CDR3 is built from 13 residues. After removal of 2 bases from V and 7 bases from J, the junction contained 1 base not matched to a gene. Germline V gives CDR1 GTSNPN, CDR2 SVGIG (reference sequence). Complete variable domain (other parts from reference TRBV30 and TRBJ1-5): SQTIHQWPATLVQPVGSPLSLECTVEGTSNPNLYWYRQAAGRGLQLLFYSVGIGQISSEVPQNLSASRPQDRQFILSSKKLLLSDSGFYLCAWSRDRGQPQHFGDGTRLSIL.

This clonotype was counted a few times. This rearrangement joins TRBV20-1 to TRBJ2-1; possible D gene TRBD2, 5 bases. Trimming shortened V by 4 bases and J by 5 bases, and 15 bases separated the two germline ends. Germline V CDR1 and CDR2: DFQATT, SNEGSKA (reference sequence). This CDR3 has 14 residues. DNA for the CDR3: TGCAGTGCTAACCGGGGTGGGAGCGACAATGAGCAGTTCTTC. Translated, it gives CSANRGGSDNEQFF.

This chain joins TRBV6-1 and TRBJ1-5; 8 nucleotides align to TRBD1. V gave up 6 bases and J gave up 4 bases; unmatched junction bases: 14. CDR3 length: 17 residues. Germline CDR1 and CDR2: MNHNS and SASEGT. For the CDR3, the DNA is TGTGCCAGCAGGGTGGTTCAGGGGGCAATATGGAATCAGCCCCAGCATTTT. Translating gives CASRVVQGAIWNQPQHF.

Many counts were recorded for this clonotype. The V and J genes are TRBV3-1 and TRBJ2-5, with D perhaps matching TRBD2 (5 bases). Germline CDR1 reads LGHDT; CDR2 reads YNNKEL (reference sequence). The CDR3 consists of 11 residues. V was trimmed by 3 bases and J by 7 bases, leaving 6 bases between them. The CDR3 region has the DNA TGTGCCAGCAGCCAGAGCGGGACCCAGTACTTC. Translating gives CASSQSGTQYF.

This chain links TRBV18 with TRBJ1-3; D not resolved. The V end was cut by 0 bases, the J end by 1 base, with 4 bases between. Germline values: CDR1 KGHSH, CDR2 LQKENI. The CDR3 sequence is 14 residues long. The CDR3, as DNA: TGTGCCAGCTCACCACCCGGTTCTGGAAACACCATATATTTT. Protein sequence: CASSPPGSGNTIYF.

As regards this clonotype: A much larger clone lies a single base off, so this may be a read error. CDR3 in amino acids: CAWTGGGAYGQYF. CDR3 in DNA: TGTGCCTGGACGGGGGGAGGAGCCTACGGGCAGTACTTC. The chain has TRBV30 and TRBJ2-7; 7 bases map to TRBD2. The CDR3 is 13 amino acids. Germline V gives CDR1 GTSNPN, CDR2 SVGIG (reference sequence).